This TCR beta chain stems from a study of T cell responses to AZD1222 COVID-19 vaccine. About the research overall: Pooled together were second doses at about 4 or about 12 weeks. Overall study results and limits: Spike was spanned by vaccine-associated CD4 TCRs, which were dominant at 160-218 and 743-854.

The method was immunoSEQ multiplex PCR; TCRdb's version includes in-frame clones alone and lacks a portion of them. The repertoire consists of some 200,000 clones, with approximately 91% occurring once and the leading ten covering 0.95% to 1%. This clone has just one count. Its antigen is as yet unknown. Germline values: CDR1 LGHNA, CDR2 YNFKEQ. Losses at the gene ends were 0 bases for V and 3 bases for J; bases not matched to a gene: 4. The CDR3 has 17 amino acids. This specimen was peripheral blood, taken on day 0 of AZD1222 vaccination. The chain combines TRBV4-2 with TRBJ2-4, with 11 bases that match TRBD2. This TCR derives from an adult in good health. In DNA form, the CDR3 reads TGTGCCAGCAGCCAAGATCCCCTAGCGGGGGGCAAAAACATTCAGTACTTC. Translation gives CASSQDPLAGGKNIQYF.